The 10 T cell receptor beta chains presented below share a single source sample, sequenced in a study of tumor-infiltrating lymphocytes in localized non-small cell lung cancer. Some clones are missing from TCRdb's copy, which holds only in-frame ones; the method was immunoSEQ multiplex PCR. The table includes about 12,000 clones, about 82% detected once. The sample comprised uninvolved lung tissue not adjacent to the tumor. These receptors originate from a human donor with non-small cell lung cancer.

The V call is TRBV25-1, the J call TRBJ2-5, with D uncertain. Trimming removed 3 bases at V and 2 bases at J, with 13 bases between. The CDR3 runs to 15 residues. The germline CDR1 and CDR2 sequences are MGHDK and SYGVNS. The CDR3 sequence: CASSDQQPLQETQYF. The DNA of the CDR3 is TGTGCCAGCAGTGATCAACAGCCTCTTCAAGAGACCCAGTACTTC.

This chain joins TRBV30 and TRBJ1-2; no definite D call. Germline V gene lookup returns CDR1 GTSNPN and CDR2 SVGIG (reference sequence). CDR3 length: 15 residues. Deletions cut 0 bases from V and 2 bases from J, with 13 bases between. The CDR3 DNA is TGTGCCTGGAGTGTACGGGCCAGGCCGAACTATGGCTACACCTTC. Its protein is CAWSVRARPNYGYTF.

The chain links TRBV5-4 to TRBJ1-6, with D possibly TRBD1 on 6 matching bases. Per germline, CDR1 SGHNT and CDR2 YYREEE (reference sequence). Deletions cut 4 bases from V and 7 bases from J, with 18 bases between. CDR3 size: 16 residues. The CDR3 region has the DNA TGTGCCAGCAGCCCAGCCACTATGACAGGAAATTCACCCCTCCACTTT. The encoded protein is CASSPATMTGNSPLHF. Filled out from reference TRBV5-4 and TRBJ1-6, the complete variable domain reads ETGVTQSPTHLIKTRGQQVTLRCSSQSGHNTVSWYQQALGQGPQFIFQYYREEENGRGNFPPRFSGLQFPNYSSELNVNALELDDSALYLCASSPATMTGNSPLHFGNGTRLTVT.

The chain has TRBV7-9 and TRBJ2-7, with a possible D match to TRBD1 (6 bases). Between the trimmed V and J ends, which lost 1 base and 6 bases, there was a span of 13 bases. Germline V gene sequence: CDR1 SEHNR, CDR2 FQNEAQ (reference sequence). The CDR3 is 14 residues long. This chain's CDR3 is CASSLDLDRGEQYF. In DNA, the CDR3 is TGTGCCAGCAGCTTAGACTTGGACAGAGGCGAGCAGTACTTC.

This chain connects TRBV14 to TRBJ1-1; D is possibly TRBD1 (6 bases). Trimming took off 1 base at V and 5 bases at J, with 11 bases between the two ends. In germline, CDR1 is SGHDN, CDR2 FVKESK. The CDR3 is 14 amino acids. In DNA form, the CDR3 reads TGTGCCAGCAGCCAAGGGGGGGGCGCGACTGAAGCTTTCTTT. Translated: CASSQGGGATEAFF.

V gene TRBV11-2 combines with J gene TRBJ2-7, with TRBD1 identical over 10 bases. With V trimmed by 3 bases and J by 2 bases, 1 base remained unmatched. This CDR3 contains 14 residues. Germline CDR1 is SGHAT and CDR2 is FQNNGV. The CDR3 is CASSLTGGPYEQYF. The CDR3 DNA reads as TGTGCCAGCAGCTTGACAGGGGGCCCCTACGAGCAGTACTTC.

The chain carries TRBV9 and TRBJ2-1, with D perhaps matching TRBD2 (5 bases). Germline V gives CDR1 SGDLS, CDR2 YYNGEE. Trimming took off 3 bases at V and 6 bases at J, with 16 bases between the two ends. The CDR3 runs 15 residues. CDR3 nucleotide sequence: TGTGCCAGCAGCGAGTCCGGGATACCCTCCAATGAGCAGTTCTTC. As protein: CASSESGIPSNEQFF. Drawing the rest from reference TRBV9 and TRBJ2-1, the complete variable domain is DSGVTQTPKHLITATGQRVTLRCSPRSGDLSVYWYQQSLDQGLQFLIQYYNGEERAKGNILERFSAQQFPDLHSELNLSSLELGDSALYFCASSESGIPSNEQFFGPGTRLTVL.

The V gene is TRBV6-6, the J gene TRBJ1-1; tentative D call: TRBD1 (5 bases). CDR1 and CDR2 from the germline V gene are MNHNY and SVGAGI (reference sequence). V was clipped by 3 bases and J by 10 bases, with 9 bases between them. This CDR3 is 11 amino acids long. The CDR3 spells CASSYQGGAFF. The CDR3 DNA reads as TGTGCCAGCAGTTATCAGGGTGGAGCTTTCTTT.

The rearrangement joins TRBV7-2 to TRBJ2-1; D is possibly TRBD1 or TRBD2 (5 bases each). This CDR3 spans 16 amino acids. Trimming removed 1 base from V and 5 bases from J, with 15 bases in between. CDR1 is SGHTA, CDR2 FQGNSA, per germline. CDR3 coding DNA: TGTGCCAGCAGCTTAGTATCAGGGAGTGGGAACAATGAGCAGTTCTTC. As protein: CASSLVSGSGNNEQFF. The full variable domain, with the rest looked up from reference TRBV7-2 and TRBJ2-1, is GAGVSQSPSNKVTEKGKDVELRCDPISGHTALYWYRQSLGQGLEFLIYFQGNSAPDKSGLPSDRFSAERTGGSVSTLTIQRTQQEDSAVYLCASSLVSGSGNNEQFFGPGTRLTVL.

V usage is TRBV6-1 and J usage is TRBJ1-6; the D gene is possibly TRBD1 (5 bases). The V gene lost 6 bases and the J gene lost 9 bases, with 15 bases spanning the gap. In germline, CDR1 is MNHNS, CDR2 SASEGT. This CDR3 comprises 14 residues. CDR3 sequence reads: CASRDNYIGSPLHF. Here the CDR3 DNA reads TGTGCCAGCAGGGACAACTATATCGGTTCACCCCTCCACTTT.